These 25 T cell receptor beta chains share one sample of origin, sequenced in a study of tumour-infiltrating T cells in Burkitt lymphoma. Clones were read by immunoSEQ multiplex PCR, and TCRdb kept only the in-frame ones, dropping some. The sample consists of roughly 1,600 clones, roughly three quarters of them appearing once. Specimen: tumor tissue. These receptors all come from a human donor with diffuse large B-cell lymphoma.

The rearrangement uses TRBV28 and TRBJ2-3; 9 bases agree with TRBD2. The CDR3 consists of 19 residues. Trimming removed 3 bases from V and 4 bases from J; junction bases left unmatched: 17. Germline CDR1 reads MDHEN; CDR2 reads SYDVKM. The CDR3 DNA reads TGTGCCAGCAGTTTTTTAGGACTCCTAGCGGGAAAGTCAGCAGATACGCAGTATTTT. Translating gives CASSFLGLLAGKSADTQYF.

As DNA, the CDR3 is TGTGCCAGCAGCTCCCTCTACGAGCAGTACTTC. Translation: CASSSLYEQYF. The chain links TRBV11-2 to TRBJ2-7; D is undetermined. The germline gives CDR1 SGHAT, CDR2 FQNNGV. V was clipped by 4 bases and J by 3 bases, with 4 bases between them. The CDR3 sequence is 11 residues long.

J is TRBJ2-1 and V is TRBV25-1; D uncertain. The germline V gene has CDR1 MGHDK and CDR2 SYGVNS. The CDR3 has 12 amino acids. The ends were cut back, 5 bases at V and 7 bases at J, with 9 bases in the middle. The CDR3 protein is CASSWHSNEQFF. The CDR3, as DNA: TGTGCCAGCAGTTGGCACTCTAATGAGCAGTTCTTC.

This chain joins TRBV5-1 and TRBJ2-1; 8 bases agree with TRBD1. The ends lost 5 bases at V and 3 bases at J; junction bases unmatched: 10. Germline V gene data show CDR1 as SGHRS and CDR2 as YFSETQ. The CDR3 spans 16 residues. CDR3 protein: CASSQGALANYNEQFF. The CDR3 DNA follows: TGCGCCAGCAGTCAGGGGGCCCTAGCGAACTACAATGAGCAGTTCTTC. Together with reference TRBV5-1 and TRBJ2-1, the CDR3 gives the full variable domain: KAGVTQTPRYLIKTRGQQVTLSCSPISGHRSVSWYQQTPGQGLQFLFEYFSETQRNKGNFPGRFSGRQFSNSRSEMNVSTLELGDSALYLCASSQGALANYNEQFFGPGTRLTVL.

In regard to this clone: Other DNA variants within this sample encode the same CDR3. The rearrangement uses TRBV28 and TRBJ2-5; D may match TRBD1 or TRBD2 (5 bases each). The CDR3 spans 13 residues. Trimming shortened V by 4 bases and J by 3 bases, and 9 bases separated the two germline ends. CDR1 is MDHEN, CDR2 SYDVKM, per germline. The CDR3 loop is CASSSGTKETQYF. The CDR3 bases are TGTGCCAGCAGTTCCGGGACGAAAGAGACCCAGTACTTC.

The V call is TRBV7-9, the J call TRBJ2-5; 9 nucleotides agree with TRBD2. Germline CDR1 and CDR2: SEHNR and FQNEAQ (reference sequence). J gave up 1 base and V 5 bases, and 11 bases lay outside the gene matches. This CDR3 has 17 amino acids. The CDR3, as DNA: TGTGCCAGCAGCGGGGGACTAGCAACCCCTTTCCAAGAGACCCAGTACTTC. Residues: CASSGGLATPFQETQYF.

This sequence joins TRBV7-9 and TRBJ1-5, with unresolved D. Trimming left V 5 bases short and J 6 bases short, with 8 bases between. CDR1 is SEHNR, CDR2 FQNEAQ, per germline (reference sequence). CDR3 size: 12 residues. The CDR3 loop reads CASSHLSQPQHF. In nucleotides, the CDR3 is TGTGCCAGCAGCCACCTGAGTCAGCCCCAGCATTTT.

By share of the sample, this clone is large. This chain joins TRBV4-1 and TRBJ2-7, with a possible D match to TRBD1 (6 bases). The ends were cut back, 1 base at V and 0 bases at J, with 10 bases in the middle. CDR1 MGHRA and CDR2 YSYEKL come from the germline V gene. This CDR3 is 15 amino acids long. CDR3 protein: CASSQVYRDSYEQYF. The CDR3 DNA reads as TGCGCCAGCAGCCAAGTTTACAGGGACTCCTACGAGCAGTACTTC.

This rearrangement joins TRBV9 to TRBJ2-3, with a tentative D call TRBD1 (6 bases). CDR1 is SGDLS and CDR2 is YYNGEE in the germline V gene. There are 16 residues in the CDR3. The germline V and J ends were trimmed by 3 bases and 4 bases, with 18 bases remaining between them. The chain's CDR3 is CASSGYGAGASDTQYF. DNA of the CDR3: TGTGCCAGCAGCGGGTATGGGGCAGGGGCTTCAGATACGCAGTATTTT.

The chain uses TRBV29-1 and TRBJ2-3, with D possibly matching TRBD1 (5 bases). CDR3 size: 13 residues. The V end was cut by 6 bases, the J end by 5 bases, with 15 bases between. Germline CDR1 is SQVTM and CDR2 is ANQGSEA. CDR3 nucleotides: TGCAGCGTGACGCCGTGGGGCGTAGATACGCAGTATTTT. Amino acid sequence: CSVTPWGVDTQYF.

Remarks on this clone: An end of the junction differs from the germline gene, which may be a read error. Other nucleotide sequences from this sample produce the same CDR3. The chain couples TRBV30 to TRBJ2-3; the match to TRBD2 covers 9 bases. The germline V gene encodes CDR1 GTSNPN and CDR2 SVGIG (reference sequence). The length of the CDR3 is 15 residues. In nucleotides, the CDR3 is TGTGCCTGGAGTGTCTGGCGGGGGGGCCAAGATACGCAATATTTT. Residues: CAWSVWRGGQDTQYF.

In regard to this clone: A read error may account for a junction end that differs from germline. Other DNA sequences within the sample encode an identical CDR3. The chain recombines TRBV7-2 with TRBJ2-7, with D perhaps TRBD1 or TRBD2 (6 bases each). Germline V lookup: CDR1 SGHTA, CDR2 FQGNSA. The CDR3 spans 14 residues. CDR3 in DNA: TGTGCCAGCAGTTTAGCGGCAGGGGCCTACGAGCAGTACTTC. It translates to CASSLAAGAYEQYF.

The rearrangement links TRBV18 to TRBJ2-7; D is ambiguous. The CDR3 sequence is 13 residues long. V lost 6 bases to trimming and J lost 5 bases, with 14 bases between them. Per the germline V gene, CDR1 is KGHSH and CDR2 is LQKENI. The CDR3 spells CASSSDSGDEQYF. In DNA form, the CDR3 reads TGTGCCAGCTCGTCGGATTCTGGCGACGAGCAGTACTTC.

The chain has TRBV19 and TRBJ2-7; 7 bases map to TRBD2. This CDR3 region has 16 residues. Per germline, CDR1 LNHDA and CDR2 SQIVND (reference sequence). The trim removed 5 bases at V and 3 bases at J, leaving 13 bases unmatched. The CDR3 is CASSGSGLAEIYEQYF. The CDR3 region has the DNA TGTGCCAGTAGTGGATCCGGGCTAGCGGAAATCTACGAGCAGTACTTC.

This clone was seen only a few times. The CDR3 DNA is TGTGCCAGCAGCTTAGTTGTGTCTGGGGCCAACGTCCTGACTTTC. It codes for CASSLVVSGANVLTF. This chain connects TRBV7-9 to TRBJ2-6, with unresolved D. Trimming shortened V by 1 base and J by 1 base, and 5 bases separated the two germline ends. The CDR3 extends over 15 amino acids. CDR1 SEHNR and CDR2 FQNEAQ come from the germline V gene (reference sequence).

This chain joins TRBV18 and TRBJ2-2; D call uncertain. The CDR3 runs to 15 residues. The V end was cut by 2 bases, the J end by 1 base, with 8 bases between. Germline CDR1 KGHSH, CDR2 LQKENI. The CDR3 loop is CASSPVEVNTGELFF. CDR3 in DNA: TGTGCCAGCTCACCAGTTGAAGTGAACACCGGGGAGCTGTTTTTT.

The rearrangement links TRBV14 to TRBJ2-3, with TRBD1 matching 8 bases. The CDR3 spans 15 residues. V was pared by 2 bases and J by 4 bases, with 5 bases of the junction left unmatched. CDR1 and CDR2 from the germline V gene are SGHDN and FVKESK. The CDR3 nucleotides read TGTGCCAGCAGCCAACGGGACAGGCCCCCAGATACGCAGTATTTT. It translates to CASSQRDRPPDTQYF.

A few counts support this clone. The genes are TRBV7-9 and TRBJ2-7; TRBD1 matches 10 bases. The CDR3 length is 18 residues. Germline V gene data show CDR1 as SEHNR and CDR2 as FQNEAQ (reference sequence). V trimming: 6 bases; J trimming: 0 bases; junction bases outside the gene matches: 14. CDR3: CASRPGTGDTSFSYEQYF. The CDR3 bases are TGTGCCAGCAGACCAGGGACAGGGGATACGTCCTTCTCCTACGAGCAGTACTTC.

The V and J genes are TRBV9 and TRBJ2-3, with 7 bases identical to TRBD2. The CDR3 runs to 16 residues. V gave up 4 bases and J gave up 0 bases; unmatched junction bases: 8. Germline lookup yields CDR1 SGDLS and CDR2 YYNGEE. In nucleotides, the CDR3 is TGTGCCAGCAGCCCTGCGACTAGCTCTAGCACAGATACGCAGTATTTT. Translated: CASSPATSSSTDTQYF.

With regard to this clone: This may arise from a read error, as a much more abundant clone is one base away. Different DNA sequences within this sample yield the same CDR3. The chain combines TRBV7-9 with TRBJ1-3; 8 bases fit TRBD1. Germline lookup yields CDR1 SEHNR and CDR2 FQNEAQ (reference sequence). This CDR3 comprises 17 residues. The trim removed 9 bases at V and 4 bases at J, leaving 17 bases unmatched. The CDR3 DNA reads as TGTGCCAGTAACGGTAACAGGGGGAATAGTCCCGGAAACACCATATATTTT. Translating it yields CASNGNRGNSPGNTIYF.

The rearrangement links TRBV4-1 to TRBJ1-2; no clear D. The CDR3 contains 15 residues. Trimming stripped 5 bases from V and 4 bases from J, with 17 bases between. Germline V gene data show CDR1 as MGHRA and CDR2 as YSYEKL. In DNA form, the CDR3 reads TGCGCCAGCAGCACGAAAGACCGAAAGACCTATGGCTACACCTTC. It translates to CASSTKDRKTYGYTF.

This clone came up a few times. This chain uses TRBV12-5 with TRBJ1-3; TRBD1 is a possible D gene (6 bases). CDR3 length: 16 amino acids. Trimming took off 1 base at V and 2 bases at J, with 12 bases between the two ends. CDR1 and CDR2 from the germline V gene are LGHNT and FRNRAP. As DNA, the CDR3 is TGTGCTAGTGGTTTGGACCGACAGGCGACTGGAAACACCATATATTTT. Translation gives CASGLDRQATGNTIYF.

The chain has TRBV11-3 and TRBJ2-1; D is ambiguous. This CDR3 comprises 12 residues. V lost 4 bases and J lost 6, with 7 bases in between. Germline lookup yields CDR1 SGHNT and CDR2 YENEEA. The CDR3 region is CASSSWVNEQFF. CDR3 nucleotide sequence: TGTGCCAGCAGCTCGTGGGTCAATGAGCAGTTCTTC.

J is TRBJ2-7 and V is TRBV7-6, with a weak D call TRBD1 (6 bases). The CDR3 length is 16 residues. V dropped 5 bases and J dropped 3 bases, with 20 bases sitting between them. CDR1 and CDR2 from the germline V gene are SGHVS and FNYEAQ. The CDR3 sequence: CASSRGEFGTLYEQYF. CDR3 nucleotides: TGTGCCAGCAGCCGGGGAGAATTTGGGACACTCTACGAGCAGTACTTC. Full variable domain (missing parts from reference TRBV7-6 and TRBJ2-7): GAGVSQSPRYKVTKRGQDVALRCDPISGHVSLYWYRQALGQGPEFLTYFNYEAQQDKSGLPNDRFSAERPEGSISTLTIQRTEQRDSAMYRCASSRGEFGTLYEQYFGPGTRLTVT.

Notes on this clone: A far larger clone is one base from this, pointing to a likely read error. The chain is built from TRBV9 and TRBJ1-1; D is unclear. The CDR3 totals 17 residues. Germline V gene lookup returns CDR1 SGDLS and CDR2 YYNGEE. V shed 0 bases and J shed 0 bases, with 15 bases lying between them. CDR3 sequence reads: CASSVEPGRALNTEAFF. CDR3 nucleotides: TGTGCCAGCAGCGTAGAGCCGGGAAGAGCCTTGAACACTGAAGCTTTCTTT. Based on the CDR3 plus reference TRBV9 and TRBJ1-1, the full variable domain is DSGVTQTPKHLITATGQRVTLRCSPRSGDLSVYWYQQSLDQGLQFLIQYYNGEERAKGNILERFSAQQFPDLHSELNLSSLELGDSALYFCASSVEPGRALNTEAFFGQGTRLTVV.